A single sample is the source of the 4 T cell receptor beta chains below, sequenced in a study of blood T cell repertoires in COVID-19. TCRdb keeps only in-frame clones here, not all; method: immunoSEQ multiplex PCR. The sample shows under 65,000 clones, over 70% of them seen only once. The sequencing sample was made of peripheral blood. Receptor source: a woman in her 70s with acute or convalescent COVID-19.

The chain is built from TRBV11-2 and TRBJ1-1; tentatively, D is TRBD1 (5 bases). Germline CDR1 SGHAT, CDR2 FQNNGV. Trimming took off 0 bases at V and 0 bases at J, with 8 bases between the two ends. The CDR3 extends over 15 amino acids. DNA of the CDR3: TGTGCCAGCAGCTTAGAAACAGGAGTGAACACTGAAGCTTTCTTT. Translation: CASSLETGVNTEAFF. The whole variable domain, filled in from reference TRBV11-2 and TRBJ1-1, reads EAGVAQSPRYKIIEKRQSVAFWCNPISGHATLYWYQQILGQGPKLLIQFQNNGVVDDSQLPKDRFSAERLKGVDSTLKIQPAKLEDSAVYLCASSLETGVNTEAFFGQGTRLTVV.

The chain employs TRBV29-1 and TRBJ2-2; 7 positions match TRBD1. This CDR3 has 14 amino acids. Germline V CDR1 and CDR2: SQVTM, ANQGSEA. Trimming cost V 7 bases and J 2 bases; bases outside gene matches: 7. The CDR3 reads CSAQAGGNTGELFF. DNA for the CDR3: TGCAGCGCTCAGGCAGGGGGTAACACCGGGGAGCTGTTTTTT.

The chain is built from TRBV11-2 and TRBJ1-1, with D perhaps matching TRBD1 (5 bases). With 3 bases removed from V and 1 base from J, the gap between germline ends came to 9 bases. The CDR3 runs to 14 residues. CDR1 and CDR2 from the germline V gene are SGHAT and FQNNGV. The CDR3 protein is CASSLTATNTEAFF. Written as DNA, the CDR3 is TGTGCCAGCAGCTTGACAGCTACGAACACTGAAGCTTTCTTT.

This chain uses TRBV5-1 with TRBJ1-6; a possible D gene is TRBD1 (5 bases). CDR1 is SGHRS and CDR2 is YFSETQ in the germline V gene. Trimming stripped 0 bases from V and 6 bases from J, with 10 bases between. There are 15 residues in the CDR3. CDR3 nucleotide sequence: TGCGCCAGCAGCTTGGCCTCCCAGGGTAATTCACCCCTCCACTTT. Protein product: CASSLASQGNSPLHF. The full variable domain, rest sourced from reference TRBV5-1 and TRBJ1-6, is KAGVTQTPRYLIKTRGQQVTLSCSPISGHRSVSWYQQTPGQGLQFLFEYFSETQRNKGNFPGRFSGRQFSNSRSEMNVSTLELGDSALYLCASSLASQGNSPLHFGNGTRLTVT.